Below, 14 T cell receptor beta chains from the same sample are listed, as sequenced in a study of T cells after yellow fever vaccination. TCRdb fed the 5' RACE reads into MiXCR, producing one record per CDR3 protein. This sample has some 70,000 distinct CDR3 sequences, with 6.5% found just once. The material sequenced was CD8+ T cells sorted from PBMCs, taken around 45 days after the first yellow fever vaccination. These receptors were obtained from a man younger than 35 who received the YFV17D yellow fever vaccine.

The table lists this clonotype with many counts. This rearrangement joins TRBV6-5 to TRBJ1-6; D is undetermined. V gave up 2 bases and J gave up 9 bases, with 11 bases separating them. Germline V gene sequence: CDR1 MNHEY, CDR2 SVGAGI. The CDR3 contains 14 residues. CDR3 sequence (DNA): TGTGCCAGCAGTTACCGCCGGGAGTTTTCACCCCTCCACTTT. As protein: CASSYRREFSPLHF.

This clonotype has just a few counts. The chain joins TRBV5-1 to TRBJ2-1, with TRBD1 identical over 8 bases. The V and J ends lost 4 bases and 0 bases, in that order; junction bases with no gene match: 9. Germline loops: CDR1 SGHRS, CDR2 YFSETQ. The CDR3 consists of 17 residues. The DNA of the CDR3 is TGCGCCAGCAGCACAGGACAGGGATCAAGCTCCTACAATGAGCAGTTCTTC. Protein: CASSTGQGSSSYNEQFF.

This clonotype was detected ten times or more. The genes are TRBV15 and TRBJ2-5; TRBD2 is a possible D gene (5 bases). In germline, CDR1 is LNHNV, CDR2 YYDKDF (reference sequence). V was cut by 0 bases and J by 2 bases, with 10 bases left in between. CDR3 length: 15 amino acids. CDR3 region: CATSREGAEQETQYF. Written as DNA, the CDR3 is TGTGCCACCAGCAGAGAGGGAGCCGAGCAAGAGACCCAGTACTTC.

This clonotype has a handful of counts. The rearrangement joins TRBV27 to TRBJ2-2, with D perhaps matching TRBD2 (5 bases). The germline CDR1 and CDR2 sequences are MNHEY and SMNVEV (reference sequence). V was pared by 6 bases and J by 1 base, with 15 bases between. The CDR3 is 16 amino acids. CDR3 residues: CASRPLAGLNTGELFF. CDR3 DNA sequence: TGTGCCAGCAGGCCTCTTGCGGGCCTGAACACCGGGGAGCTGTTTTTT.

This clonotype was picked up many times. V gene TRBV2 combines with J gene TRBJ1-1; D call uncertain. The germline V gene has CDR1 SNHLY and CDR2 FYNNEI. The CDR3 extends over 12 amino acids. Trimming removed 2 bases from V and 7 bases from J, with 8 bases in between. CDR3 loop: CASSEFGSEAFF. The CDR3, as DNA: TGTGCCAGCAGTGAATTTGGCAGTGAAGCTTTCTTT.

Comment on this clonotype: A much larger clonotype is one base distant, so this may be a read error. The rearrangement links TRBV7-6 to TRBJ2-1; 10 bases agree with TRBD2. Trimming cost V 4 bases and J 3 bases; bases outside gene matches: 6. From germline, CDR1 is SGHVS and CDR2 FNYEAQ. The CDR3 is 16 residues long. CDR3 sequence reads: CASSSTGLAVYNEQFF. The CDR3 DNA reads TGTGCCAGCAGCTCAACCGGACTAGCGGTCTACAATGAGCAGTTCTTC.

This clonotype was counted many times. The chain is built from TRBV2 and TRBJ2-2; 10 bases agree with TRBD1. From germline, CDR1 is SNHLY and CDR2 FYNNEI. The CDR3 is 17 amino acids. The V segment lost 9 bases and the J segment 1 base; nucleotides outside the gene matches: 11. The CDR3 sequence: CARTGGGNLENTGELFF. The CDR3 DNA reads TGTGCCAGGACAGGGGGCGGGAATTTGGAGAACACCGGGGAGCTGTTTTTT.

This clonotype was counted only a few times. This chain uses TRBV6-1 with TRBJ2-1; 7 nucleotides align to TRBD2. The V and J ends lost 0 bases and 1 base, in that order; junction bases with no gene match: 3. The CDR3 contains 16 residues. The germline CDR1 and CDR2 sequences are MNHNS and SASEGT. The CDR3 DNA reads as TGTGCCAGCAGTGAAGCGTCCGGGGGGTCCTACAATGAGCAGTTCTTC. It encodes CASSEASGGSYNEQFF.

This clonotype has a handful of counts. The chain combines TRBV4-2 with TRBJ2-5; TRBD2 matches at 7 bases. Germline values: CDR1 LGHNA, CDR2 YNFKEQ. The CDR3 sequence is 16 residues long. V was pared by 0 bases and J by 4 bases, with 8 bases of the junction left unmatched. The chain's CDR3 is CASSQDLGWGGETQYF. The CDR3 DNA sequence: TGTGCCAGCAGCCAAGATCTTGGGTGGGGGGGAGAGACCCAGTACTTC.

In this sample, this clonotype turned up many times. This chain uses TRBV5-1 with TRBJ1-1; TRBD1 aligns across 7 bases. Germline V lookup: CDR1 SGHRS, CDR2 YFSETQ. Germline trimming cut 1 base from V and 0 bases from J; bases unmatched to any gene: 6. The CDR3 spans 16 residues. In DNA form, the CDR3 reads TGCGCCAGCAGCTTGACGTCAGGGGGAATGAACACTGAAGCTTTCTTT. It yields the protein CASSLTSGGMNTEAFF.

This clonotype was seen ten or more times. This rearrangement joins TRBV4-2 to TRBJ2-3; 7 bases line up with TRBD2. This CDR3 has 15 residues. J gave up 2 bases and V 4 bases, and 6 bases lay outside the gene matches. Germline V lookup: CDR1 LGHNA, CDR2 YNFKEQ. The DNA for the CDR3 is TGTGCCAGCAGCCCGTCGGGACTACCCACAGATACGCAGTATTTT. As protein: CASSPSGLPTDTQYF.

As regards this clonotype: The junction and the germline gene differ at one end; a read error may be behind it. The gene calls are TRBV4-3 and TRBJ2-2; D is perhaps TRBD2 (5 bases). Germline V gives CDR1 LGHNA, CDR2 YSLEER. CDR3 length: 15 amino acids. CDR3 coding DNA: TGCTCCAGCAGCCAAGGAGCTGAGCGGCGCGGGGAGCTGTTTTTT. It specifies CSSSQGAERRGELFF.

V and J are TRBV24-1 and TRBJ2-2; D is unresolved. The V gene's germline CDR1 is KGHDR and CDR2 SFDVKD. V lost 0 bases, J lost 6 bases, and 7 bases lay in between. The CDR3 is 14 residues long. The CDR3 nucleotides read TGTGCCACCAGTGATTTGTCCGGGTCCGGGGAGCTGTTTTTT. Amino acids: CATSDLSGSGELFF.

This clonotype was seen ten or more times. Written as DNA, the CDR3 is TGTGCCAGCAGTTTAGCGGGCTTGTTTGAAGCTTTCTTT. It translates to CASSLAGLFEAFF. The chain combines TRBV12-3 or TRBV12-4 with TRBJ1-1; D is undetermined. V lost 0 bases and J lost 7, with 9 bases in between. The CDR3 consists of 13 residues.